This TCR beta chain stems from a study of control samples from healthy donors and cancer patients. V shed 6 bases and J shed 0 bases, with 17 bases lying between them. The CDR3 runs 16 residues. Germline assignment: CDR1 SGHRS and CDR2 YFSETQ. The assay was immunoSEQ multiplex PCR, and TCRdb's table has in-frame clones only and misses some. Seen here are 130,000 or so clones, about 89% observed once, and the top ten hold around 3%. The sample was blood. The chain employs TRBV5-1 and TRBJ2-3, with D perhaps TRBD2 (6 bases). This TCR was sampled from a man aged 55 to 69 in good health. The CDR3 protein is CASNAGTFSSTDTQYF. The CDR3 coding sequence is TGCGCCAGCAACGCCGGGACTTTCTCTAGCACAGATACGCAGTATTTT.